Listed here are 28 T cell receptor beta chains from one sample, sequenced in a study of response to subunit inactivated influenza vaccine. TCRdb reanalysed the RT-PCR reads using MiXCR and keeps one entry per CDR3 protein. The sample consists of about 780,000 distinct CDR3 sequences, about a fifth of them appearing once. The input for sequencing was PBMCs from blood, taken 5 days after vaccination. The receptor source for this set is a man aged 50 to 60 who received an inactivated influenza vaccine.

This clonotype has more than one count but fewer than ten. This chain uses TRBV9 with TRBJ2-5; D might be TRBD2 (6 bases). Trimming shortened V by 1 base and J by 2 bases, and 9 bases separated the two germline ends. Germline V gene data show CDR1 as SGDLS and CDR2 as YYNGEE. The CDR3 contains 14 residues. The CDR3 region has the DNA TGTGCCAGCAGCGTACGCGGGGAACAAGAGACCCAGTACTTC. As protein: CASSVRGEQETQYF. The whole variable domain, remainder taken from reference TRBV9 and TRBJ2-5, is DSGVTQTPKHLITATGQRVTLRCSPRSGDLSVYWYQQSLDQGLQFLIQYYNGEERAKGNILERFSAQQFPDLHSELNLSSLELGDSALYFCASSVRGEQETQYFGPGTRLLVL.

This clonotype was seen a few times. The chain carries TRBV9 and TRBJ2-3, with a weak D call TRBD1 (6 bases). The ends were cut back, 1 base at V and 3 bases at J, with 12 bases in the middle. The CDR3 spans 15 residues. CDR1 is SGDLS and CDR2 is YYNGEE in the germline V gene. CDR3 DNA: TGTGCCAGCAGCGTAAGTCACAGGGTGACAGATACGCAGTATTTT. It specifies CASSVSHRVTDTQYF.

This clonotype came up a few times. This chain uses TRBV20-1 with TRBJ1-2, with D possibly being TRBD1 (5 bases). The germline CDR1 and CDR2 sequences are DFQATT and SNEGSKA (reference sequence). The length of the CDR3 is 12 residues. The V and J ends lost 6 bases and 8 bases respectively, with 16 bases between them. The CDR3: CSASDGGEGYTF. CDR3 DNA sequence: TGCAGTGCCTCGGACGGGGGAGAGGGCTACACCTTC.

The V gene is TRBV4-1, the J gene TRBJ2-1; TRBD1 is a possible D gene (7 bases). The CDR3 covers 16 residues. Germline CDR1 is MGHRA and CDR2 is YSYEKL. Trimming took 4 bases from V and 2 from J, leaving 15 bases between them. CDR3 amino acids: CASSPFQGGTYNEQFF. DNA for the CDR3: TGCGCCAGCAGCCCGTTTCAGGGGGGAACCTACAATGAGCAGTTCTTC.

This clonotype appeared many times. The J gene is TRBJ2-7, the V gene TRBV5-5; TRBD2 aligns across 7 bases. Looked up from germline, CDR1 is SGHKS and CDR2 is YYEKEE (reference sequence). The CDR3 consists of 15 residues. The V segment lost 0 bases and the J segment 2 bases; nucleotides outside the gene matches: 5. The CDR3 DNA reads TGTGCCAGCAGCTTGGACCCCGGGACTACCTACGAGCAGTACTTC. This translates into CASSLDPGTTYEQYF.

This clonotype was seen at least ten times. This chain links TRBV5-1 with TRBJ2-1; 10 bases agree with TRBD2. There are 15 residues in the CDR3. With V trimmed by 0 bases and J by 7 bases, 4 bases remained unmatched. Germline assignment: CDR1 SGHRS and CDR2 YFSETQ. CDR3 DNA: TGCGCCAGCAGCTTGGTGGCTAGCGGGAGTAATGAGCAGTTCTTC. Its protein product is CASSLVASGSNEQFF.

J is TRBJ1-2 and V is TRBV6-5, with D perhaps TRBD1 (6 bases). Germline values: CDR1 MNHEY, CDR2 SVGAGI. Trimming removed 2 bases at V and 3 bases at J, with 13 bases between. This CDR3 comprises 15 residues. CDR3 DNA sequence: TGTGCCAGCAGTTACCGCACAGGGAAAGACTATGGCTACACCTTC. This gives the protein CASSYRTGKDYGYTF.

This chain links TRBV4-3 with TRBJ2-1; D remains unclear. CDR3 length equals 15 residues. CDR1 is LGHNA and CDR2 is YSLEER in the germline V gene. The V gene lost 0 bases and the J gene lost 1 base, with 7 bases spanning the gap. CDR3 nucleotides: TGCGCCAGCAGCCAAGAGGGTTGGTCCTACAATGAGCAGTTCTTC. Protein sequence: CASSQEGWSYNEQFF.

This chain uses TRBV28 with TRBJ2-5; perhaps D is TRBD1 or TRBD2 (5 bases each). V was shortened by 4 bases and J by 9 bases, with 18 bases between the two germline ends. The CDR3 sequence is 14 residues long. Germline V gene lookup returns CDR1 MDHEN and CDR2 SYDVKM. CDR3 protein: CASSSSGRLTAQYF. The CDR3 nucleotides are TGTGCCAGCAGTTCGTCGGGACGGCTAACGGCCCAGTACTTC. Supplemented by reference TRBV28 and TRBJ2-5, the full variable domain reads DVKVTQSSRYLVKRTGEKVFLECVQDMDHENMFWYRQDPGLGLRLIYFSYDVKMKEKGDIPEGYSVSREKKERFSLILESASTNQTSMYLCASSSSGRLTAQYFGPGTRLLVL.

The rearrangement links TRBV6-1 to TRBJ2-3; D tentatively reads TRBD1 or TRBD2 (5 bases each). With 6 bases removed from V and 3 bases from J, the gap between germline ends came to 13 bases. In germline, CDR1 is MNHNS, CDR2 SASEGT. CDR3 size: 14 residues. The CDR3, as DNA: TGTGCCAGCAGACCGGGACCCCGAACAGATACGCAGTATTTT. Translated, it gives CASRPGPRTDTQYF.

The chain recombines TRBV6-2 or TRBV6-3 with TRBJ2-2; 10 bases are shared with TRBD1. V shed 2 bases and J 2 bases; nucleotides not matched to a gene: 11. The CDR3 spans 19 residues. Germline loops: CDR1 MNHEY, CDR2 SVGEGT. CDR3 sequence: CASSYTYDRGLLNTGELFF. The DNA of the CDR3 is TGTGCCAGCAGTTACACCTACGACAGGGGGCTACTTAACACCGGGGAGCTGTTTTTT.

The rearrangement links TRBV7-6 to TRBJ2-5; 13 nucleotides match TRBD2. J lost 5 bases, V lost 5 bases, and 5 bases had no gene match. The CDR3 has 15 residues. Germline values: CDR1 SGHVS, CDR2 FNYEAQ. The CDR3 region has the DNA TGTGCCAGCAGCAGAAGACTAGCGGGGGGTGAGACCCAGTACTTC. This translates into CASSRRLAGGETQYF.

This sequence joins TRBV25-1 and TRBJ1-1; D is ambiguous. The CDR3 spans 14 residues. Germline CDR1 and CDR2: MGHDK and SYGVNS. The V end lost 4 bases, the J end lost 1 base, and 10 bases lay between the germline ends. The CDR3 DNA reads TGTGCCAGCAGTGCTCGCGGGTCGAACACTGAAGCTTTCTTT. The encoded protein is CASSARGSNTEAFF.

In its sample, this clonotype was seen many times. The chain employs TRBV12-3 or TRBV12-4 and TRBJ1-1; 8 bases are a match to TRBD1. V trimming: 6 bases; J trimming: 2 bases; junction bases outside the gene matches: 5. The CDR3 totals 14 residues. As DNA, the CDR3 is TGTGCCAGCAGACAAACAGGGGGTAACACTGAAGCTTTCTTT. Translation: CASRQTGGNTEAFF.

The chain uses TRBV7-6 and TRBJ1-1; no clear D gene. This CDR3 is 15 amino acids long. With 1 base removed from V and 0 bases from J, the gap between germline ends came to 9 bases. In germline, CDR1 is SGHVS, CDR2 FNYEAQ. CDR3 sequence: CASSLGPQMNTEAFF. The CDR3 nucleotides are TGTGCCAGCAGCTTAGGGCCGCAGATGAACACTGAAGCTTTCTTT.

This chain's CDR3 is CASSLAGLNSNQPQHF. CDR3 nucleotide sequence: TGCGCCAGCAGCTTGGCGGGACTCAATAGCAATCAGCCCCAGCATTTT. V usage is TRBV5-1 and J usage is TRBJ1-5, with D possibly matching TRBD1 (5 bases). With 0 bases removed from V and 0 bases from J, the gap between germline ends came to 10 bases. Germline CDR1 reads SGHRS; CDR2 reads YFSETQ. The CDR3 contains 16 residues.

This clonotype was detected only a few times. V is TRBV6-1 and J is TRBJ2-7; the match to TRBD2 covers 7 bases. The CDR3 is made up of 13 amino acids. The trim removed 6 bases at V and 7 bases at J, leaving 9 bases unmatched. Germline assignment: CDR1 MNHNS and CDR2 SASEGT. This CDR3 is CASSELASGEQYF. The CDR3 nucleotides are TGTGCCAGCAGCGAACTAGCGTCGGGGGAGCAGTACTTC.

This clonotype was seen a few times. The chain is built from TRBV20-1 and TRBJ1-1; D uncertain. Trimming pared 3 bases from V and 6 bases from J, leaving 8 bases between. Looked up from germline, CDR1 is DFQATT and CDR2 is SNEGSKA (reference sequence). The CDR3 contains 11 residues. The CDR3 sequence is CSASPRAEAFF. CDR3 in DNA: TGCAGTGCTAGCCCACGGGCTGAAGCTTTCTTT.

This clonotype came up a few times. This chain joins TRBV15 and TRBJ1-2, with TRBD1 matching 8 bases. The J segment lost 2 bases and the V segment lost 1 base, leaving 6 bases of the junction unmatched. Germline CDR1 LNHNV, CDR2 YYDKDF (reference sequence). CDR3 length equals 16 residues. This CDR3 reads CATSRGWTGRNYGYTF. DNA of the CDR3: TGTGCCACCAGCAGAGGATGGACAGGGAGGAACTATGGCTACACCTTC.

This clonotype was found many times. The chain links TRBV29-1 to TRBJ2-1; 9 bases are shared with TRBD1. The CDR3 has 14 amino acids. Germline V gene sequence: CDR1 SQVTM, CDR2 ANQGSEA. The J segment lost 7 bases and the V segment lost 6 bases, leaving 10 bases of the junction unmatched. As DNA, the CDR3 is TGCAGCGTGGAGGGACAGGGAAATTTGAATGAGCAGTTCTTC. It encodes CSVEGQGNLNEQFF.

The J gene is TRBJ2-1, the V gene TRBV7-3; D ambiguous. The CDR3 spans 13 residues. Germline CDR1 SGHTA, CDR2 FQGTGA. Trimming left V 4 bases short and J 8 bases short, with 12 bases between. The CDR3 sequence is CASSSHIRDEQFF. CDR3 sequence (DNA): TGTGCCAGCAGCTCGCACATTAGGGATGAGCAGTTCTTC.

This clonotype was observed a handful of times. This sequence joins TRBV4-3 and TRBJ2-2; tentative D call: TRBD1 (5 bases). CDR3 length: 16 residues. Trimming left V 0 bases short and J 4 bases short, with 12 bases between. Looked up from germline, CDR1 is LGHNA and CDR2 is YSLEER. The CDR3 reads CASSQEAYRGTGELFF. CDR3 nucleotides: TGCGCCAGCAGCCAAGAGGCTTATAGGGGCACCGGGGAGCTGTTTTTT.

This clonotype was seen many times. The chain is built from TRBV7-8 and TRBJ2-7, with D perhaps matching TRBD2 (5 bases). The V gene lost 4 bases and the J gene lost 5 bases, with 21 bases spanning the gap. The CDR3 has 16 residues. Per germline, CDR1 SGHVS and CDR2 FQNEAQ. The CDR3 spells CASSYNPGVAAHEQYF. The CDR3 DNA is TGTGCCAGCAGCTATAACCCCGGGGTAGCCGCCCACGAGCAGTACTTC.

The rearrangement links TRBV12-3 or TRBV12-4 to TRBJ2-3; D might be TRBD1 (5 bases). The CDR3 is 15 residues long. Between the trimmed V and J ends, which lost 3 bases and 2 bases, there was a span of 12 bases. CDR3 coding DNA: TGTGCCAGCAGTTTGTCCAGGACACTCACAGATACGCAGTATTTT. It encodes CASSLSRTLTDTQYF.

This clonotype was seen a few times. The chain has TRBV7-9 and TRBJ2-5; weak D call: TRBD1 (5 bases). This CDR3 contains 15 residues. CDR1 SEHNR and CDR2 FQNEAQ come from the germline V gene (reference sequence). The V and J ends lost 2 bases and 2 bases respectively, with 12 bases between them. CDR3 DNA: TGTGCCAGCAGCTTACCTCAGGGATGGCAAGAGACCCAGTACTTC. Translated, it gives CASSLPQGWQETQYF.

In its sample, this clonotype was seen a few times. J is TRBJ1-1 and V is TRBV5-5; D gene ambiguous. From germline, CDR1 is SGHKS and CDR2 YYEKEE (reference sequence). The germline V and J ends were trimmed by 4 bases and 2 bases, with 18 bases remaining between them. The CDR3 runs to 16 residues. The CDR3 loop is CASSLGGWRENTEAFF. The CDR3 DNA follows: TGTGCCAGCAGCCTGGGAGGTTGGCGGGAAAACACTGAAGCTTTCTTT.

The sample holds many counts of this clonotype. The rearrangement uses TRBV29-1 and TRBJ2-7; TRBD2 matches 13 bases. Losses at the gene ends were 6 bases for V and 6 bases for J; bases not matched to a gene: 14. CDR3 length equals 16 residues. Germline V CDR1 and CDR2: SQVTM, ANQGSEA. The CDR3 nucleotides read TGCAGCGTACTCCCCGCCTGGACTAGCGGGAGAGGCGAGCAGTACTTC. Protein product: CSVLPAWTSGRGEQYF.

V is TRBV12-3 or TRBV12-4 and J is TRBJ2-3, with TRBD2 as a possible D gene (5 bases). The V end lost 6 bases, the J end lost 5 bases, and 9 bases lay between the germline ends. The CDR3 extends over 12 amino acids. The DNA of the CDR3 is TGTGCCAGCAGGAGGGAGCGAGATACGCAGTATTTT. Translation: CASRRERDTQYF.